What follows are 14 T cell receptor beta chains derived from one specimen sequenced in a study of T cell repertoires in cytomegalovirus infection. TCRdb redid the calling of the reads with MiXCR, one entry per CDR3 protein. The profile covers around 180,000 distinct CDR3 sequences, with approximately 19% appearing a single time and approximately 3% taken by the ten largest. The sequencing input was PBMCs. Receptor source: a human donor in good health (CMV status not recorded). Some clones in this sample may be carry-over from other donors' samples.

The V call is TRBV7-8, the J call TRBJ1-1, with a tentative D call TRBD1 (5 bases). V dropped 2 bases and J dropped 0 bases, with 10 bases sitting between them. This CDR3 is built from 15 residues. Per the germline V gene, CDR1 is SGHVS and CDR2 is FQNEAQ. CDR3 DNA sequence: TGTGCCAGCAGCTTAAAGCGACAGTTGAACACTGAAGCTTTCTTT. Encoded protein: CASSLKRQLNTEAFF. The full variable domain, rest sourced from reference TRBV7-8 and TRBJ1-1, is GAGVSQSPRYKVAKRGQDVALRCDPISGHVSLFWYQQALGQGPEFLTYFQNEAQLDKSGLPSDRFFAERPEGSVSTLKIQRTQQEDSAVYLCASSLKRQLNTEAFFGQGTRLTVV.

This clonotype turned up a few times. J is TRBJ2-5 and V is TRBV11-3, with D possibly matching TRBD1 (6 bases). Trimming pared 1 base from V and 3 bases from J, leaving 18 bases between. The CDR3 contains 17 residues. Per the germline V gene, CDR1 is SGHNT and CDR2 is YENEEA. CDR3: CASSLGPHAGVEETQYF. The DNA for the CDR3 is TGTGCCAGCAGCTTAGGGCCCCACGCAGGGGTGGAAGAGACCCAGTACTTC.

The V gene is TRBV7-6, the J gene TRBJ2-7; perhaps TRBD1 as D (6 bases). From germline, CDR1 is SGHVS and CDR2 FNYEAQ. V dropped 2 bases and J dropped 5 bases, with 16 bases sitting between them. The CDR3 runs 15 residues. The CDR3 nucleotides are TGTGCCAGCAGCTTATCAGGGGTCCTATACCACGAGCAGTACTTC. This translates into CASSLSGVLYHEQYF.

V is TRBV15 and J is TRBJ2-5, with D unresolved. The CDR3 has 14 residues. Trimming took 0 bases from V and 1 from J, leaving 6 bases between them. Germline values: CDR1 LNHNV, CDR2 YYDKDF (reference sequence). CDR3 in DNA: TGTGCCACCAGCAGAGATCGAGCCCAAGAGACCCAGTACTTC. It encodes CATSRDRAQETQYF.

The rearrangement links TRBV28 to TRBJ2-7, with D perhaps TRBD1 (6 bases). Trimming took 3 bases from V and 6 from J, leaving 15 bases between them. The CDR3 is 14 residues long. Germline CDR1 is MDHEN and CDR2 is SYDVKM. The CDR3 region has the DNA TGTGCCAGCAGTTTTCAGGGGAACGAAGGCGAGCAGTACTTC. It codes for CASSFQGNEGEQYF.

This chain links TRBV30 with TRBJ1-1; no clear D gene. Trimming cost V 2 bases and J 1 base, with 11 bases left between them. The CDR3 has 14 residues. Germline V gives CDR1 GTSNPN, CDR2 SVGIG (reference sequence). CDR3 DNA sequence: TGTGCCTGGAGTATGTCCCTCAGGAACACTGAAGCTTTCTTT. This gives the protein CAWSMSLRNTEAFF.

V and J are TRBV20-1 and TRBJ2-3, with a tentative D call TRBD1 (6 bases). The CDR3 is 12 residues long. CDR1 and CDR2 (germline): DFQATT, SNEGSKA (reference sequence). V dropped 5 bases and J dropped 6 bases, with 12 bases sitting between them. The CDR3 nucleotides read TGCAGTGCTGGCCGGACAGCTGATACGCAGTATTTT. Encoded protein: CSAGRTADTQYF.

This clonotype has only a few counts. This chain's CDR3 is CASSYGVRGPLNEQYF. As DNA, the CDR3 is TGTGCCAGCAGTTACGGAGTCAGGGGTCCGCTGAACGAGCAGTACTTC. The J gene is TRBJ2-7, the V gene TRBV6-2 or TRBV6-3, with D possibly matching TRBD1 (6 bases). This CDR3 spans 16 amino acids. Germline lookup yields CDR1 MNHEY and CDR2 SVGEGT. V was clipped by 2 bases and J by 5 bases, with 19 bases between them.

The rearrangement uses TRBV2 and TRBJ2-3; no reliable D call. The CDR3 covers 14 residues. V was clipped by 11 bases and J by 4 bases, with 19 bases between them. In germline, CDR1 is SNHLY, CDR2 FYNNEI. CDR3 sequence (DNA): TGTGCCGGAAAGGGTCATGGTAGGGCAGATACGCAGTATTTT. As protein: CAGKGHGRADTQYF.

The gene calls are TRBV12-3 or TRBV12-4 and TRBJ1-2; 10 bases align to TRBD1. J lost 6 bases, V lost 6 bases, and 4 bases had no gene match. The length of the CDR3 is 13 residues. The CDR3 reads CASSRDRGHGYTF. CDR3 coding DNA: TGTGCCAGCAGCCGTGACAGGGGGCATGGCTACACCTTC.

This chain joins TRBV7-9 and TRBJ2-1; TRBD2 aligns across 9 bases. V shed 3 bases, J shed 6 bases, and the junction held 6 bases outside the gene matches. CDR1 and CDR2 from the germline V gene are SEHNR and FQNEAQ (reference sequence). The CDR3 sequence is 15 residues long. CDR3 coding DNA: TGTGCCAGCAGCTTCCCGGGACTAGCTACCAATGAGCAGTTCTTC. Protein sequence: CASSFPGLATNEQFF.

Turning to this clonotype: Possible read error: a much larger clone is one base away. V and J are TRBV7-2 and TRBJ2-5; TRBD2 matches 9 bases. Unmatched junction bases numbered 13, after V lost 4 bases and J lost 7 bases. CDR1 and CDR2 (germline): SGHTA, FQGNSA. The CDR3 totals 16 residues. Here the CDR3 DNA reads TGTGCCAGCAGCTACGCTAGCGGGATAAACGAGGTGACCCAGTACTTC. It codes for CASSYASGINEVTQYF.

The J gene is TRBJ1-5, the V gene TRBV19; D unclear. Germline V CDR1 and CDR2: LNHDA, SQIVND (reference sequence). This CDR3 comprises 14 residues. The ends were cut back, 3 bases at V and 0 bases at J, with 6 bases in the middle. In DNA form, the CDR3 reads TGTGCCAGTAGTATCGGTTATAGCAATCAGCCCCAGCATTTT. This sequence encodes CASSIGYSNQPQHF. The whole variable domain, filled in from reference TRBV19 and TRBJ1-5, reads DGGITQSPKYLFRKEGQNVTLSCEQNLNHDAMYWYRQDPGQGLRLIYYSQIVNDFQKGDIAEGYSVSREKKESFPLTVTSAQKNPTAFYLCASSIGYSNQPQHFGDGTRLSIL.

The CDR3 loop is CASSPLRAEAFF. The CDR3 coding sequence is TGTGCCAGCAGCCCCCTCCGGGCTGAAGCTTTCTTT. The V call is TRBV7-2, the J call TRBJ1-1; D is unclear. The V end was cut by 5 bases, the J end by 6 bases, with 10 bases between. The length of the CDR3 is 12 residues. The germline V gene encodes CDR1 SGHTA and CDR2 FQGNSA. Complete variable domain (other parts from reference TRBV7-2 and TRBJ1-1): GAGVSQSPSNKVTEKGKDVELRCDPISGHTALYWYRQSLGQGLEFLIYFQGNSAPDKSGLPSDRFSAERTGGSVSTLTIQRTQQEDSAVYLCASSPLRAEAFFGQGTRLTVV.